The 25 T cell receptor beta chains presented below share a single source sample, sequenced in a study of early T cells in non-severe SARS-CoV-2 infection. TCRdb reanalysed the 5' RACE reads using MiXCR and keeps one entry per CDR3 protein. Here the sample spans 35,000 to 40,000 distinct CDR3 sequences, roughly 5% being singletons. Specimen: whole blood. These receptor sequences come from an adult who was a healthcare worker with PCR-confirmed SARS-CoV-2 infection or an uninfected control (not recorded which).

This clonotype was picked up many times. CDR3 sequence: CASNEGYTF. In DNA form, the CDR3 reads TGTGCCAGCAACGAAGGCTACACCTTC. The chain combines TRBV7-3 with TRBJ1-2; D is unresolved. This CDR3 comprises 9 residues. The V gene lost 7 bases and the J gene lost 8 bases, with 5 bases spanning the gap. Germline CDR1 and CDR2: SGHTA and FQGTGA. The variable domain in full, with the rest retrieved from reference TRBV7-3 and TRBJ1-2, is GAGVSQTPSNKVTEKGKYVELRCDPISGHTALYWYRQSLGQGPEFLIYFQGTGAADDSGLPNDRFFAVRPEGSVSTLKIQRTERGDSAVYLCASNEGYTFGSGTRLTVV.

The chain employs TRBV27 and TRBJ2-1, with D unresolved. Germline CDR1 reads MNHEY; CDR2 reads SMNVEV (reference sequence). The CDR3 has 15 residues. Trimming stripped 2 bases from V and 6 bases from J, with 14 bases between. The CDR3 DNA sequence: TGTGCCAGCAGTTTAGAGTATAGGGCCCCCAATGAGCAGTTCTTC. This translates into CASSLEYRAPNEQFF.

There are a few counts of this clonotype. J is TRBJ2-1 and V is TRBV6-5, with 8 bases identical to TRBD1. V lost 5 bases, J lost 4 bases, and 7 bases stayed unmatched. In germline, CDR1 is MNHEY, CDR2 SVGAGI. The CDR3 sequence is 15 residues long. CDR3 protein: CASSHTGGKYNEQFF. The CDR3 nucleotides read TGTGCCAGCAGTCATACAGGGGGGAAGTACAATGAGCAGTTCTTC.

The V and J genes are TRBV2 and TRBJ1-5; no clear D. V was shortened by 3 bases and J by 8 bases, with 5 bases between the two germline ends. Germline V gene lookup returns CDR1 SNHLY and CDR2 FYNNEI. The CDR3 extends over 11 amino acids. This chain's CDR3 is CASSEDKPQHF. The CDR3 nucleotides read TGTGCCAGCAGTGAGGATAAGCCCCAGCATTTT.

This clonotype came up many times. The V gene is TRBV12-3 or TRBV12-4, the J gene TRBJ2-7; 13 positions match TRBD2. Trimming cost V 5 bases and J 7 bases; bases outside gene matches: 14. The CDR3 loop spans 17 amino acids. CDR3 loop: CASSPPGTSGERGEQYF. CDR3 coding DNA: TGTGCCAGCAGTCCCCCCGGGACTAGCGGGGAAAGAGGGGAGCAGTACTTC.

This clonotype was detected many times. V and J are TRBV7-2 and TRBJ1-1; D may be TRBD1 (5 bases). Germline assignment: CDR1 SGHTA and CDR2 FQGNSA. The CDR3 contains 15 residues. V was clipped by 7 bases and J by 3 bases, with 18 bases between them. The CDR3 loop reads CASILAGTADTEAFF. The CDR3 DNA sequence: TGTGCCAGCATCCTCGCCGGGACGGCAGACACTGAAGCTTTCTTT.

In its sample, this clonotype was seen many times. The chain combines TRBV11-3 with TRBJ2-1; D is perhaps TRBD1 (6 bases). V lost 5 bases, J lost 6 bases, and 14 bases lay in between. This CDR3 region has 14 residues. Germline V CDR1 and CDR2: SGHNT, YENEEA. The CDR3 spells CASSTHRVPNEQFF. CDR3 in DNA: TGTGCCAGCAGCACCCACAGGGTCCCCAATGAGCAGTTCTTC.

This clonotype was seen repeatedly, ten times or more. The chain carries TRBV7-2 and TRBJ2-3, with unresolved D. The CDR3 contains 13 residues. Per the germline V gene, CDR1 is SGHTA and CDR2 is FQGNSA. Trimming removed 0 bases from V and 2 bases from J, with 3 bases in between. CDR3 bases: TGTGCCAGCAGCTTAGCGGCCACAGATACGCAGTATTTT. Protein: CASSLAATDTQYF.

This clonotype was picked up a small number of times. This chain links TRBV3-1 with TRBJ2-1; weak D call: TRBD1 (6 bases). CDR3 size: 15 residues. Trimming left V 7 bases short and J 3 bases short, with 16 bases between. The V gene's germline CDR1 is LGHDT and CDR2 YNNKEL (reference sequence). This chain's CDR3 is CASTDTPTGYNEQFF. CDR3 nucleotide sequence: TGTGCCAGCACCGACACCCCGACAGGCTACAATGAGCAGTTCTTC.

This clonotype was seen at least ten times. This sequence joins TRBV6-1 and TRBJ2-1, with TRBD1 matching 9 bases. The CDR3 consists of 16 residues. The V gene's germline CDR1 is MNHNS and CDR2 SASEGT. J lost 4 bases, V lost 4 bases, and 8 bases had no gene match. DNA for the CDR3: TGTGCCAGCAGTGCCAGGGGGACAGGGATGTACAATGAGCAGTTCTTC. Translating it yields CASSARGTGMYNEQFF.

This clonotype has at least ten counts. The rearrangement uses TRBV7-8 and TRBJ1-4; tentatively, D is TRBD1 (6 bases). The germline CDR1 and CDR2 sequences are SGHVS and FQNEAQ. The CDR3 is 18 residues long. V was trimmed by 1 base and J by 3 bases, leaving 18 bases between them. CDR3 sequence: CASSLGYMGARPNEKLFF. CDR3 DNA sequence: TGTGCCAGCAGCTTAGGATATATGGGGGCGCGCCCTAATGAAAAACTGTTTTTT. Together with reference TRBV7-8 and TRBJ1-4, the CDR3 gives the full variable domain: GAGVSQSPRYKVAKRGQDVALRCDPISGHVSLFWYQQALGQGPEFLTYFQNEAQLDKSGLPSDRFFAERPEGSVSTLKIQRTQQEDSAVYLCASSLGYMGARPNEKLFFGSGTQLSVL.

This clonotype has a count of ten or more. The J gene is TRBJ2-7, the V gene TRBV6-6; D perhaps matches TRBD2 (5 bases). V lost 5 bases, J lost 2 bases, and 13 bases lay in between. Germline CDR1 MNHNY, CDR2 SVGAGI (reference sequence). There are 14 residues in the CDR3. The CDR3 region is CASSPQIGTYEQYF. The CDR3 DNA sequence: TGTGCCAGCAGTCCTCAGATCGGGACCTACGAGCAGTACTTC.

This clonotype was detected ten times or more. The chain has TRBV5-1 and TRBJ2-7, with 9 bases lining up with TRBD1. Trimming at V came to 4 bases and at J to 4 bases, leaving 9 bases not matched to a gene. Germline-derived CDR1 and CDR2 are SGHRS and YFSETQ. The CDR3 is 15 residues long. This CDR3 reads CASSTVPGQGYEQYF. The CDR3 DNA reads TGCGCCAGCAGCACCGTCCCGGGACAGGGATACGAGCAGTACTTC.

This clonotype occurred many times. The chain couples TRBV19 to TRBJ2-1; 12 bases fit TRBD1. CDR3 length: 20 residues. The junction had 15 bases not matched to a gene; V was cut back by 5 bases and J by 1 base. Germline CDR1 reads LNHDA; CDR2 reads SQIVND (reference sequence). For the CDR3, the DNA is TGTGCCAGTAGTCCGCCCAAGGGACAGGGGGCGAGTATATCCTACAATGAGCAGTTCTTC. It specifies CASSPPKGQGASISYNEQFF.

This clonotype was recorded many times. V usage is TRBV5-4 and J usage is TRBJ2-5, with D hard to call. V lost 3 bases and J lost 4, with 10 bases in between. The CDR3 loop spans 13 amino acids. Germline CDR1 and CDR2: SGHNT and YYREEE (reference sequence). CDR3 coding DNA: TGTGCCAGCAGCTCGGTAGAAACAGAGACCCAGTACTTC. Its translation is CASSSVETETQYF.

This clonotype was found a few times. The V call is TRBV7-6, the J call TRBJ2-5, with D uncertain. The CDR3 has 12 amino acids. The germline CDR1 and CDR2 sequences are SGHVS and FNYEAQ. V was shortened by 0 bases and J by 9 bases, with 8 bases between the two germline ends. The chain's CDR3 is CASSLAQAAQYF. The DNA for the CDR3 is TGTGCCAGCAGCTTAGCCCAGGCGGCCCAGTACTTC.

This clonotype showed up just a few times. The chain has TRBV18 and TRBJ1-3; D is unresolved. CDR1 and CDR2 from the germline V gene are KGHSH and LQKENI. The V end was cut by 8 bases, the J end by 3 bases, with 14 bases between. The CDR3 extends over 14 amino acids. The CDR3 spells CASPLSGVGNTIYF. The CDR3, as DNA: TGTGCCAGCCCATTATCCGGGGTTGGAAACACCATATATTTT.

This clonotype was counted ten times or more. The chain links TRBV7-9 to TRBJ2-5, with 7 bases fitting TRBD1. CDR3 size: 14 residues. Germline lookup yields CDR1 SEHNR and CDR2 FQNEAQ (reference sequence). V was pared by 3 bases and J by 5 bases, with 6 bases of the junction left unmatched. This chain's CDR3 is CASSFQGGEETQYF. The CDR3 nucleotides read TGTGCCAGCAGCTTCCAAGGGGGCGAGGAGACCCAGTACTTC. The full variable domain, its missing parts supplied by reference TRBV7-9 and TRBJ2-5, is DTGVSQNPRHKITKRGQNVTFRCDPISEHNRLYWYRQTLGQGPEFLTYFQNEAQLEKSRLLSDRFSAERPKGSFSTLEIQRTEQGDSAMYLCASSFQGGEETQYFGPGTRLLVL.

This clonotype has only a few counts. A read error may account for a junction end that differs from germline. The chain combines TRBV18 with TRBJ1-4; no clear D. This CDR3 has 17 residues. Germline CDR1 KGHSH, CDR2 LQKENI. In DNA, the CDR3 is TGTGCCAGCTCGCCACGCACATTGGACCCCTATAATGAAAAACTGTTTTTT. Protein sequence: CASSPRTLDPYNEKLFF.

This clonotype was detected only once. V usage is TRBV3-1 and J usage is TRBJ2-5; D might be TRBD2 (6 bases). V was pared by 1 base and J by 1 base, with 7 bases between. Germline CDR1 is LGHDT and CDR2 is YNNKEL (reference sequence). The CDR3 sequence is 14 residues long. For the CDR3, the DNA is TGTGCCAGCAGCCAAGGACTAGTCCAAGAGACCCAGTACTTC. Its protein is CASSQGLVQETQYF.

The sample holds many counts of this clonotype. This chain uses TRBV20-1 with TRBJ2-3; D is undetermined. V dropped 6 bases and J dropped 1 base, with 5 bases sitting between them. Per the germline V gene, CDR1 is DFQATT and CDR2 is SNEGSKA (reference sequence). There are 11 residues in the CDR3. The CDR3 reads CSASRTDTQYF. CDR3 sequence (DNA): TGCAGTGCCTCACGCACAGATACGCAGTATTTT.

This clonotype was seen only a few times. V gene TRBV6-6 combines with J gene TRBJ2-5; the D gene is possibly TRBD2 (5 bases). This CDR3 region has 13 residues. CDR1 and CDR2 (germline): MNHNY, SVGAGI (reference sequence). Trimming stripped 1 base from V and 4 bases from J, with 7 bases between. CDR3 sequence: CASSYYEGETQYF. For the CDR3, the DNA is TGTGCCAGCAGTTACTACGAGGGAGAGACCCAGTACTTC.

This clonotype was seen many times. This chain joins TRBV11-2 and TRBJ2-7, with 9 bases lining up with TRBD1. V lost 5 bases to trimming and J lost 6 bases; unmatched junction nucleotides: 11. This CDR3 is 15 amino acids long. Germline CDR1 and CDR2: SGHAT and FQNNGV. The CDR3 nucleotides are TGTGCCAGCAGCCCACCCGGGACAGGGAGTTCCGAGCAGTACTTC. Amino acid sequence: CASSPPGTGSSEQYF. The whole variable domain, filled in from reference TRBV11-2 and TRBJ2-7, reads EAGVAQSPRYKIIEKRQSVAFWCNPISGHATLYWYQQILGQGPKLLIQFQNNGVVDDSQLPKDRFSAERLKGVDSTLKIQPAKLEDSAVYLCASSPPGTGSSEQYFGPGTRLTVT.

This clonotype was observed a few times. The CDR3 spells CASRRETGGSSSYEQYF. CDR3 DNA: TGTGCCAGCAGACGAGAAACAGGGGGCTCTAGCTCCTACGAGCAGTACTTC. This chain connects TRBV4-2 to TRBJ2-7; 9 nucleotides align to TRBD1. J lost 0 bases, V lost 6 bases, and 12 bases had no gene match. Germline V gives CDR1 LGHNA, CDR2 YNFKEQ. The CDR3 sequence is 17 residues long.

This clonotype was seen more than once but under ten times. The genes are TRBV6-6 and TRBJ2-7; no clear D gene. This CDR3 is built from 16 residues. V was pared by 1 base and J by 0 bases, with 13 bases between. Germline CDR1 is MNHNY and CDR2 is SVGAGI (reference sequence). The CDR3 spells CASSYYADQNSYEQYF. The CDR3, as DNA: TGTGCCAGCAGTTACTATGCCGATCAAAACTCCTACGAGCAGTACTTC.